The rows below give T cell receptor beta chains drawn from one sample of a study of cytomegalovirus exposure and HLA in healthy donors. Clones were sequenced by immunoSEQ multiplex PCR, and TCRdb holds only the in-frame ones, with some missing. The sample's table shows about 60,000 clones. Sequencing was performed on PBMCs. The receptors shown here come from a boy under 18 in good health and CMV-seronegative. The CDR3 runs from the conserved cysteine through the conserved F or W. Fields, in order: V gene, J gene, D gene, CDR3 protein, CDR3 DNA. The D gene is left open where the match is weak.

V gene: TRBV4-1; J gene: TRBJ2-5; D gene: TRBD1; CDR3 protein: CASSPLPGTGQEQYF; CDR3 DNA: TGCGCCAGCAGCCCCCTCCCCGGGACAGGGCAAGAGCAGTACTTC
V gene: TRBV7-2; J gene: TRBJ2-1; D gene: -; CDR3 protein: CASSSRVDSHNEQFF; CDR3 DNA: TGTGCCAGCAGCTCCCGGGTCGACTCCCACAATGAGCAGTTCTTC
V gene: TRBV2; J gene: TRBJ2-5; D gene: -; CDR3 protein: CASRERSGTLETQYF; CDR3 DNA: TGTGCCAGCAGGGAACGAAGTGGCACCTTAGAGACCCAGTACTTC
V gene: TRBV18; J gene: TRBJ1-1; D gene: TRBD1; CDR3 protein: CASSRTSGGSEAFF; CDR3 DNA: TGTGCCAGCTCACGGACCTCAGGGGGTTCTGAAGCTTTCTTT
V gene: TRBV2; J gene: TRBJ1-5; D gene: -; CDR3 protein: CATSGEGQAYQPQHF; CDR3 DNA: TGTGCCACCTCAGGGGAGGGGCAGGCTTATCAGCCCCAGCATTTT
V gene: TRBV10-3; J gene: TRBJ2-6; D gene: -; CDR3 protein: CAARGAGANVLTF; CDR3 DNA: TGTGCCGCCAGGGGTGCTGGGGCCAACGTCCTGACTTTC
V gene: TRBV27; J gene: TRBJ2-6; D gene: TRBD1; CDR3 protein: CASRMNRGGANVLTF; CDR3 DNA: TGTGCCAGCAGAATGAACAGGGGTGGGGCCAACGTCCTGACTTTC
V gene: TRBV13; J gene: TRBJ1-2; D gene: TRBD1; CDR3 protein: CASSSGQGYGYTF; CDR3 DNA: TGTGCCAGCAGCTCGGGACAGGGGTATGGCTACACCTTC
V gene: TRBV4-1; J gene: TRBJ1-1; D gene: TRBD1; CDR3 protein: CASTGDRLRSEAFF; CDR3 DNA: TGCGCCAGCACCGGGGACAGGCTCAGGTCTGAAGCTTTCTTT
V gene: TRBV7-9; J gene: TRBJ2-1; D gene: TRBD1; CDR3 protein: CASSLGDRGSYNEQFF; CDR3 DNA: TGTGCCAGCAGCTTAGGGGACAGGGGATCCTACAATGAGCAGTTCTTC
V gene: TRBV14; J gene: TRBJ1-3; D gene: TRBD1; CDR3 protein: CASSQFVSGTVPFSGNTIYF; CDR3 DNA: TGTGCCAGCAGCCAATTTGTTTCAGGGACAGTTCCTTTCTCTGGAAACACCATATATTTT
V gene: TRBV7-2; J gene: TRBJ2-1; D gene: -; CDR3 protein: CASSFVQNEQFF; CDR3 DNA: TGTGCCAGCAGCTTCGTACAGAATGAGCAGTTCTTC
V gene: TRBV18; J gene: TRBJ2-7; D gene: -; CDR3 protein: CASSSSSDPYEQYF; CDR3 DNA: TGTGCCAGCTCGTCGAGCAGCGATCCCTACGAGCAGTACTTC
V gene: TRBV29-1; J gene: TRBJ2-3; D gene: -; CDR3 protein: CSVENRGSRGAQYF; CDR3 DNA: TGCAGCGTTGAGAATCGGGGGAGCCGCGGGGCGCAGTATTTT
V gene: TRBV6-1; J gene: TRBJ1-5; D gene: TRBD1; CDR3 protein: CASSGTPTGSAGQPQHF; CDR3 DNA: TGTGCCAGCAGTGGAACCCCGACAGGGAGTGCGGGTCAGCCCCAGCATTTT
V gene: TRBV14; J gene: TRBJ2-5; D gene: TRBD1; CDR3 protein: CASSLGTGTYQETQYF; CDR3 DNA: TGTGCCAGCAGCCTTGGGACAGGGACGTACCAAGAGACCCAGTACTTC
V gene: TRBV5-1; J gene: TRBJ1-3; D gene: -; CDR3 protein: CASSLESYSGNTIYF; CDR3 DNA: TGCGCCAGCAGCTTGGAGTCCTACTCTGGAAACACCATATATTTT
V gene: TRBV7-2; J gene: TRBJ2-3; D gene: TRBD2; CDR3 protein: CASSLFGGRGPDTQYF; CDR3 DNA: TGTGCCAGCAGCTTATTTGGCGGGAGAGGTCCAGATACGCAGTATTTT
V gene: TRBV6-6; J gene: TRBJ2-3; D gene: TRBD1; CDR3 protein: CASSYPQGASTDTQYF; CDR3 DNA: TGTGCCAGCAGTTACCCACAGGGGGCTAGCACAGATACGCAGTATTTT
V gene: TRBV30; J gene: TRBJ2-7; D gene: TRBD1; CDR3 protein: CAWSGTGYEQYF; CDR3 DNA: TGTGCCTGGAGTGGGACAGGGTATGAGCAGTACTTC
V gene: TRBV6-1; J gene: TRBJ2-1; D gene: TRBD2; CDR3 protein: CASSESLAGGFSYNEQFF; CDR3 DNA: TGTGCCAGCAGTGAAAGTCTAGCGGGAGGTTTCTCCTACAATGAGCAGTTCTTC
V gene: TRBV10-3; J gene: TRBJ2-7; D gene: -; CDR3 protein: CAISAPSQGLPYEQYF; CDR3 DNA: TGTGCCATCAGCGCCCCGTCTCAGGGGCTCCCCTACGAGCAGTACTTC
V gene: TRBV4-1; J gene: TRBJ2-1; D gene: TRBD2; CDR3 protein: CASSQEWASGGVEQFF; CDR3 DNA: TGCGCCAGCAGCCAAGAATGGGCTAGCGGGGGGGTGGAGCAGTTCTTC
V gene: TRBV19; J gene: TRBJ1-4; D gene: TRBD1; CDR3 protein: CASSTADRGEKLFF; CDR3 DNA: TGTGCCAGTAGTACAGCAGACAGGGGCGAAAAACTGTTTTTT
V gene: TRBV4-1; J gene: TRBJ2-7; D gene: -; CDR3 protein: CASSQALLGYEQYF; CDR3 DNA: TGCGCCAGCAGCCAAGCCCTTCTCGGTTACGAGCAGTACTTC
V gene: TRBV5-1; J gene: TRBJ2-7; D gene: TRBD2; CDR3 protein: CASSQTSDYEQYF; CDR3 DNA: TGCGCCAGCAGCCAAACTAGCGACTACGAGCAGTACTTC
V gene: TRBV6-1; J gene: TRBJ2-2; D gene: -; CDR3 protein: CASSDLATGELFF; CDR3 DNA: TGTGCCAGCAGTGACCTAGCGACCGGGGAGCTGTTTTTT
V gene: TRBV19; J gene: TRBJ2-1; D gene: TRBD1; CDR3 protein: CASSFGQGAGNEQFF; CDR3 DNA: TGTGCCAGTAGCTTTGGACAGGGGGCAGGGAATGAGCAGTTCTTC
V gene: TRBV7-2; J gene: TRBJ2-3; D gene: TRBD2; CDR3 protein: CASSQTSGRGDTQYF; CDR3 DNA: TGTGCCAGCAGCCAGACTAGCGGGAGGGGAGATACGCAGTATTTT
V gene: TRBV6-5; J gene: TRBJ1-5; D gene: -; CDR3 protein: CASSPQRGNQPQHF; CDR3 DNA: TGTGCCAGCAGTCCACAGAGAGGCAATCAGCCCCAGCATTTT
V gene: TRBV7-2; J gene: TRBJ1-1; D gene: -; CDR3 protein: CASSSLHGGQTEAFF; CDR3 DNA: TGTGCCAGCAGCTCCCTCCACGGGGGGCAAACTGAAGCTTTCTTT